A single sample is the source of the 10 T cell receptor beta chains below, sequenced in a study of sequential checkpoint blockade in melanoma. Assay: immunoSEQ multiplex PCR; the TCRdb copy retains only in-frame clones and omits some. Counted here are around 5,000 clones, about a quarter occurring once; the ten biggest clones make up approximately 8.4%. Documented treatment: randomized to nivolumab then ipilimumab (arm A) or the reverse (arm B). The sequenced sample was tumor tissue (inferred from file names), obtained from a patient given nivolumab and ipilimumab in sequence. The receptors originated from a human donor with melanoma.

At least ten counts were recorded for this clone. The chain joins TRBV6-8 to TRBJ2-2, with TRBD2 matching over 13 bases. The V segment lost 3 bases and the J segment 6 bases; nucleotides outside the gene matches: 19. Germline V gives CDR1 MNHGY, CDR2 SAAAGT. The CDR3 covers 21 residues. This CDR3 is CASSYGGPGTSGKGFAGELFF. The DNA for the CDR3 is TGTGCCAGCAGTTATGGGGGGCCCGGGACTAGCGGGAAAGGGTTTGCCGGGGAGCTGTTTTTT.

V usage is TRBV5-1 and J usage is TRBJ2-1, with 7 bases matching TRBD2. Germline assignment: CDR1 SGHRS and CDR2 YFSETQ. CDR3 size: 15 residues. V was clipped by 0 bases and J by 8 bases; unmatched bases: 8. The CDR3 bases are TGCGCCAGCAGCTTGGGAGAGCGGGGTTGGGATGAGCAGTTCTTC. Translating it yields CASSLGERGWDEQFF.

This clone was counted ten times or more. V is TRBV11-3 and J is TRBJ2-1; TRBD2 matches 8 bases. Germline CDR1 is SGHNT and CDR2 is YENEEA. CDR3 size: 14 residues. The trim removed 5 bases at V and 10 bases at J, leaving 10 bases unmatched. CDR3 region: CASSQGRLAPEQFF. The CDR3 bases are TGTGCCAGCAGCCAAGGGAGACTAGCGCCAGAGCAGTTCTTC.

The chain carries TRBV29-1 and TRBJ2-5; D perhaps matches TRBD1 (6 bases). This CDR3 is 14 amino acids long. The germline V gene has CDR1 SQVTM and CDR2 ANQGSEA. Trimming cost V 0 bases and J 5 bases, with 13 bases left between them. The CDR3 here is CSVEDPGTWETQYF. CDR3 nucleotides: TGCAGCGTTGAAGATCCGGGGACATGGGAGACCCAGTACTTC.

This chain connects TRBV6-8 to TRBJ1-3; 8 bases fit TRBD1. Germline V lookup: CDR1 MNHGY, CDR2 SAAAGT. Trimming at V came to 5 bases and at J to 8 bases, leaving 14 bases not matched to a gene. This CDR3 is 16 amino acids long. The CDR3 loop reads CASSMAWPGGWDTIYF. CDR3 DNA: TGTGCCAGCAGTATGGCATGGCCAGGGGGCTGGGACACCATATATTTT.

In its sample, this clone ranks as medium-sized. The rearrangement joins TRBV6-8 to TRBJ2-7; a possible D gene is TRBD1 (6 bases). This CDR3 contains 14 residues. V was cut by 6 bases and J by 3 bases, with 15 bases left in between. Germline CDR1 is MNHGY and CDR2 is SAAAGT. CDR3 nucleotide sequence: TGTGCCAGCAGGATACTTAAAGGGGGCTACGAGCAGTACTTC. Its translation is CASRILKGGYEQYF.

The chain has TRBV15 and TRBJ2-2; unclear D gene. CDR3 length: 15 amino acids. Germline V lookup: CDR1 LNHNV, CDR2 YYDKDF (reference sequence). The V end was cut by 0 bases, the J end by 8 bases, with 13 bases between. The CDR3 sequence is CATSRDNFQTGELFF. CDR3 DNA sequence: TGTGCCACCAGCAGAGATAATTTCCAGACGGGGGAGCTGTTTTTT.

This clone appeared a few times. The chain carries TRBV28 and TRBJ1-5; tentatively, D is TRBD1 (5 bases). The V end lost 3 bases, the J end lost 4 bases, and 10 bases lay between the germline ends. CDR1 is MDHEN, CDR2 SYDVKM, per germline. This CDR3 has 14 residues. CDR3 coding DNA: TGTGCCAGCAGTTTTGGGACGGGGAATCAGCCCCAGCATTTT. Its translation: CASSFGTGNQPQHF.

The CDR3 DNA reads TGTGCCAGCAGCTGGACAGCCACCGGGGAGCTGTTTTTT. It is translated as CASSWTATGELFF. The gene calls are TRBV6-8 and TRBJ2-2, with a tentative D call TRBD1 (6 bases). Deletions cut 6 bases from V and 4 bases from J, with 9 bases between. Germline values: CDR1 MNHGY, CDR2 SAAAGT. The CDR3 runs to 13 residues.

This clone was counted between two and nine times. The chain recombines TRBV4-1 with TRBJ2-2; D is possibly TRBD2 (5 bases). This CDR3 contains 14 residues. V lost 4 bases and J lost 6, with 12 bases in between. Germline V gene sequence: CDR1 MGHRA, CDR2 YSYEKL. The CDR3 region has the DNA TGCGCCAGCAGCCGAGGTGCCGGGGCCGGGGAGCTGTTTTTT. Its protein product is CASSRGAGAGELFF.